This entry lists 13 T cell receptor beta chains sequenced from one sample in a study of Ad26.COV2.S vaccination and SARS-CoV-2 variants. Treatment meaning: 15 to 20 received Ad26.COV2.S at low or high dose, single or two shots; a few received placebo; per-sample allocation not given. Sample collection was performed on day 63 after the first vaccine or placebo injection. Only in-frame clones appear in the TCRdb table, and some are missing; sequencing was by immunoSEQ multiplex PCR. The sample has some 350,000 clones, about 85% seen once. The specimen was peripheral blood, collected in a trial of Ad26.COV2.S vaccine versus placebo. The source is a person aged 18-60 years who received the Ad26.COV2.S COVID-19 vaccine or a placebo.

The J gene is TRBJ2-7, the V gene TRBV28; D gene uncertain. The CDR3 runs to 12 residues. Trimming removed 5 bases from V and 0 bases from J, with 5 bases in between. Looked up from germline, CDR1 is MDHEN and CDR2 is SYDVKM. The CDR3 nucleotides are TGTGCCAGCAGTAAGAACTCCTACGAGCAGTACTTC. Encoded protein: CASSKNSYEQYF.

V usage is TRBV4-1 and J usage is TRBJ2-3, with D perhaps TRBD1 (8 bases). This CDR3 spans 16 amino acids. CDR1 and CDR2 from the germline V gene are MGHRA and YSYEKL. V shed 0 bases and J shed 5 bases, with 15 bases lying between them. CDR3 loop: CASSQEQTGEGDTQYF. The DNA of the CDR3 is TGCGCCAGCAGCCAAGAACAGACAGGGGAGGGAGATACGCAGTATTTT.

The V gene is TRBV20-1, the J gene TRBJ2-5, with 7 positions matching TRBD2. The CDR3 totals 15 residues. Germline CDR1 reads DFQATT; CDR2 reads SNEGSKA (reference sequence). Trimming removed 3 bases from V and 1 base from J; junction bases left unmatched: 8. The CDR3 DNA reads as TGCAGTGCTAGTTCGGCGGGAGAGGTCCAAGAGACCCAGTACTTC. Translating gives CSASSAGEVQETQYF.

This sequence joins TRBV2 and TRBJ1-6; D may be TRBD1 (6 bases). The V and J ends lost 8 bases and 6 bases respectively, with 11 bases between them. This CDR3 has 13 residues. Germline loops: CDR1 SNHLY, CDR2 FYNNEI. The CDR3: CASPDRPNSPLHF. Written as DNA, the CDR3 is TGTGCCAGCCCTGACAGGCCTAATTCACCCCTCCACTTT.

V is TRBV6-2 or TRBV6-3 and J is TRBJ2-7, with TRBD1 matching over 10 bases. Trimming took 5 bases from V and 4 from J; bases not matched to a gene: 2. Germline loops: CDR1 MNHEY, CDR2 SVGEGT. The CDR3 loop spans 13 amino acids. CDR3 nucleotides: TGTGCCAGCAGTAGGGACAGGGGTTACGAGCAGTACTTC. It is translated as CASSRDRGYEQYF.

With respect to this clone: The sample has other DNA sequences that encode this CDR3 too. The gene calls are TRBV12-3 or TRBV12-4 and TRBJ2-2; D ambiguous. The CDR3 sequence is 11 residues long. V lost 6 bases, J lost 6 bases, and 5 bases lay in between. This CDR3 is CASSPPGELFF. CDR3 DNA: TGTGCCAGCAGCCCCCCCGGGGAGCTGTTTTTT.

This chain connects TRBV9 to TRBJ2-3; D may be TRBD1 (6 bases). Trimming removed 3 bases at V and 7 bases at J, with 9 bases between. This CDR3 spans 12 amino acids. Germline V lookup: CDR1 SGDLS, CDR2 YYNGEE. The CDR3 region is CASSATGNTQYF. CDR3 DNA sequence: TGTGCCAGCAGCGCCACAGGGAATACGCAGTATTTT.

The chain joins TRBV19 to TRBJ2-1; TRBD2 matches at 14 bases. J lost 0 bases, V lost 1 base, and 11 bases had no gene match. Germline values: CDR1 LNHDA, CDR2 SQIVND (reference sequence). This CDR3 is built from 21 residues. CDR3 in amino acids: CASSIGTWTSGRPLSYNEQFF. Written as DNA, the CDR3 is TGTGCCAGTAGTATAGGGACTTGGACTAGCGGGAGGCCCCTCTCCTACAATGAGCAGTTCTTC.

The V and J genes are TRBV6-6 and TRBJ1-2; D is perhaps TRBD1 (5 bases). V dropped 0 bases and J dropped 7 bases, with 15 bases sitting between them. From germline, CDR1 is MNHNY and CDR2 SVGAGI (reference sequence). The CDR3 runs to 15 residues. The CDR3 nucleotides are TGTGCCAGCAGTTACTCGAGGCCCGGAGGGGCTGGCTACACCTTC. Residues: CASSYSRPGGAGYTF.

The chain links TRBV11-2 to TRBJ2-2; D ambiguous. Germline values: CDR1 SGHAT, CDR2 FQNNGV. Between the trimmed V and J ends, which lost 0 bases and 6 bases, there was a span of 11 bases. This CDR3 spans 15 amino acids. This CDR3 is CASSLDGASAGELFF. CDR3 coding DNA: TGTGCCAGCAGCTTAGATGGAGCCTCGGCCGGGGAGCTGTTTTTT.

This chain joins TRBV24-1 and TRBJ1-1, with TRBD1 matching over 11 bases. Germline V CDR1 and CDR2: KGHDR, SFDVKD. This CDR3 has 15 amino acids. V lost 7 bases to trimming and J lost 1 base; unmatched junction nucleotides: 4. The CDR3 here is CATSFGTGGNTEAFF. CDR3 sequence (DNA): TGTGCCACCAGCTTCGGGACAGGGGGGAACACTGAAGCTTTCTTT.

This chain links TRBV7-2 with TRBJ2-7; D is undetermined. Germline V gives CDR1 SGHTA, CDR2 FQGNSA. The CDR3 runs 13 residues. With 3 bases removed from V and 3 bases from J, the gap between germline ends came to 9 bases. The CDR3 region has the DNA TGTGCCAGCAGCTTTGGGCGCTACTACGAGCAGTACTTC. This translates into CASSFGRYYEQYF.

This clone has more than one count but fewer than ten. The J gene is TRBJ2-1, the V gene TRBV29-1, with TRBD2 matching 12 bases. The CDR3 has 16 amino acids. Trimming removed 6 bases from V and 2 bases from J; junction bases left unmatched: 8. CDR1 is SQVTM, CDR2 ANQGSEA, per germline. In DNA form, the CDR3 reads TGCAGCGTGCAGACGACTAGCGGGAGTACCTACAATGAGCAGTTCTTC. Its translation is CSVQTTSGSTYNEQFF.